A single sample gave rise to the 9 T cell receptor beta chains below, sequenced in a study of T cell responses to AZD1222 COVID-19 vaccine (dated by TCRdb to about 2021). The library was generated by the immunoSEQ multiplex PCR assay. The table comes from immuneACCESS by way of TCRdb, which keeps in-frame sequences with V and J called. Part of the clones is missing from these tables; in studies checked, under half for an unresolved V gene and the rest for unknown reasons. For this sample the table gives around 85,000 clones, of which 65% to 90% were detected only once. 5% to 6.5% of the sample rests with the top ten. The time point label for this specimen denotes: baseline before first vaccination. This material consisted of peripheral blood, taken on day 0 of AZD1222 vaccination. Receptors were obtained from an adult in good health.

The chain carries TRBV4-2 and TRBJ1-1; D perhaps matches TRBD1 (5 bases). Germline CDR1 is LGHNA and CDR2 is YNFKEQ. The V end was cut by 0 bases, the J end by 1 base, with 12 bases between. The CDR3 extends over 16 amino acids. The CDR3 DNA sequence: TGTGCCAGCAGCCAAGATAGAACAGGCTGGAACACTGAAGCTTTCTTT. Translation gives CASSQDRTGWNTEAFF.

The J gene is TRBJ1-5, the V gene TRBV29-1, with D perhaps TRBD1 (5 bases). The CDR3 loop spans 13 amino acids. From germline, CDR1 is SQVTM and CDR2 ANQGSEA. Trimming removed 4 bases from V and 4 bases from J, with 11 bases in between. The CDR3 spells CSVGGGVNQPQHF. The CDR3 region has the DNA TGCAGCGTTGGTGGGGGGGTAAATCAGCCCCAGCATTTT.

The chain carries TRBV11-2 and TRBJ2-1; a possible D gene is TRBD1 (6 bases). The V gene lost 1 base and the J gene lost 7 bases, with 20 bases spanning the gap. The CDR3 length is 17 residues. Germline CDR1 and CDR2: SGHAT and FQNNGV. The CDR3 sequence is CASSLAAGANIWNEQFF. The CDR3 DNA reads TGTGCCAGCAGCTTAGCGGCAGGGGCAAACATTTGGAATGAGCAGTTCTTC.

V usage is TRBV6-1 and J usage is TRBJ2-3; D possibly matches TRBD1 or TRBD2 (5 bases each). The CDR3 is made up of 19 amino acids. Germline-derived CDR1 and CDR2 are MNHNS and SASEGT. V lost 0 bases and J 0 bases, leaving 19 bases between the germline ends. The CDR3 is CASSEAWSIGASSTDTQYF. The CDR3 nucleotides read TGTGCCAGCAGTGAAGCGTGGTCAATCGGGGCCTCTAGCACAGATACGCAGTATTTT.

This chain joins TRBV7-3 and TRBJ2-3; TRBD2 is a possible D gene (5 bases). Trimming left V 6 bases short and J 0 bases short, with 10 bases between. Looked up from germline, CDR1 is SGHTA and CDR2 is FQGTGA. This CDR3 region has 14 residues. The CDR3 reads CASRSGVSTDTQYF. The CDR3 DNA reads TGTGCCAGCAGGAGCGGAGTAAGCACAGATACGCAGTATTTT.

The CDR3 is CASSRDPTYEQYF. In DNA, the CDR3 is TGTGCCAGCAGTCGGGACCCCACCTACGAGCAGTACTTC. The genes are TRBV6-5 and TRBJ2-7; D possibly uses TRBD1 or TRBD2 (5 bases each). Trimming stripped 5 bases from V and 2 bases from J, with 10 bases between. Germline V lookup: CDR1 MNHEY, CDR2 SVGAGI. This CDR3 contains 13 residues.

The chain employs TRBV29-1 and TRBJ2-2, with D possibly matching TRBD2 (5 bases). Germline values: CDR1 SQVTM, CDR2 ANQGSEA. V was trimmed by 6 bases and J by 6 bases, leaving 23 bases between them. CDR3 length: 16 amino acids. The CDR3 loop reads CSVLPLDSVEAGELFF. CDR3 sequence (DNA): TGCAGCGTACTACCCCTAGACTCGGTGGAGGCCGGGGAGCTGTTTTTT.

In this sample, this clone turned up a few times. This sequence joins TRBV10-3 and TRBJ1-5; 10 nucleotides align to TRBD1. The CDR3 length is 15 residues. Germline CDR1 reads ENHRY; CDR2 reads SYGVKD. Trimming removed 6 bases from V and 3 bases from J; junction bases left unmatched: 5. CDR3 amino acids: CAISRDRGFNQPQHF. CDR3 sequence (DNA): TGTGCCATCAGCCGGGACAGGGGCTTCAATCAGCCCCAGCATTTT.

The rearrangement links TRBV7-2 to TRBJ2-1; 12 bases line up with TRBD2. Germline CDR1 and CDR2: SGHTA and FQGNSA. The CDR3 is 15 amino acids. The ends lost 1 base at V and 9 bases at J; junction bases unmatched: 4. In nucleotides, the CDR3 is TGTGCCAGCAGCTTAGGGCTAGCGGGGGGGACTGAGCAGTTCTTC. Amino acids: CASSLGLAGGTEQFF. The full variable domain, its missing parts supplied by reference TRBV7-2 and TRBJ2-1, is GAGVSQSPSNKVTEKGKDVELRCDPISGHTALYWYRQSLGQGLEFLIYFQGNSAPDKSGLPSDRFSAERTGGSVSTLTIQRTQQEDSAVYLCASSLGLAGGTEQFFGPGTRLTVL.